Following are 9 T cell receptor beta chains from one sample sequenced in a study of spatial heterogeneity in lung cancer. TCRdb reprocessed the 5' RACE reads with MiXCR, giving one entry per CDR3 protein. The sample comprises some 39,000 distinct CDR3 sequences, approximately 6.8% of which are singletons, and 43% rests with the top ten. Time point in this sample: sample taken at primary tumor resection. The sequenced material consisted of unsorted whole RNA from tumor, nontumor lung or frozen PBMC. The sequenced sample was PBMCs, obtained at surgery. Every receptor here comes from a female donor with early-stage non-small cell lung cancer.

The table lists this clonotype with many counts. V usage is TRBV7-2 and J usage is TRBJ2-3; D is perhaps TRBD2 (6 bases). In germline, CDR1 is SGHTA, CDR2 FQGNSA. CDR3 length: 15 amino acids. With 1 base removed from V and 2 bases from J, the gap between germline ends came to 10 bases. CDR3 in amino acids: CASSLGSGYTDTQYF. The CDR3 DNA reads TGTGCCAGCAGCTTAGGGAGCGGGTACACAGATACGCAGTATTTT.

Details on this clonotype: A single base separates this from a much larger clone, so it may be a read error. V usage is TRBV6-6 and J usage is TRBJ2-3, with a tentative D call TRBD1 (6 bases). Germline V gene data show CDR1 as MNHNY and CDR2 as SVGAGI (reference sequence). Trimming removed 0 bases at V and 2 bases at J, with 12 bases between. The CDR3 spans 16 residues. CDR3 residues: CASSYSGGRDTDTQYF. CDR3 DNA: TGTGCCAGCAGTTACTCAGGGGGAAGGGACACAGATACGCAGTATTTT.

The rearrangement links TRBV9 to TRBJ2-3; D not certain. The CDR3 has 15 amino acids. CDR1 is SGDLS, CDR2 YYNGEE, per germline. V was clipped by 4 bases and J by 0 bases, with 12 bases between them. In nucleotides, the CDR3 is TGTGCCAGCAGCCCCCCCAGCTCTAGCACAGATACGCAGTATTTT. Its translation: CASSPPSSSTDTQYF.

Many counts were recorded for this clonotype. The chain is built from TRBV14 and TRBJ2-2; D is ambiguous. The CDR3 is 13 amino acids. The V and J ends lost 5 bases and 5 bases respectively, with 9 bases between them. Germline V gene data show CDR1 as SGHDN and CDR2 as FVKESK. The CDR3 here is CASSVGFTGELFF. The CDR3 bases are TGTGCCAGCAGCGTTGGTTTTACCGGGGAGCTGTTTTTT.

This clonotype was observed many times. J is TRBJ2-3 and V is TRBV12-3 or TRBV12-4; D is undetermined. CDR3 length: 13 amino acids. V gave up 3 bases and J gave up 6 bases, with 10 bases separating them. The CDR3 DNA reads TGTGCCAGCAGTTTTTGGGTGGGTGATACGCAGTATTTT. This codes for CASSFWVGDTQYF.

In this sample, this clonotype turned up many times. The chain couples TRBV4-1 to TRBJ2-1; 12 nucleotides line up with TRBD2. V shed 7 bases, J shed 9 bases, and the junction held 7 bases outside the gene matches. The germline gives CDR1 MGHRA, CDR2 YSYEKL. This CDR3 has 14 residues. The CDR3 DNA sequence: TGCGCCAGCAAGCTAGCGGGGGGGCCCGGTGAGCAGTTCTTC. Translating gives CASKLAGGPGEQFF.

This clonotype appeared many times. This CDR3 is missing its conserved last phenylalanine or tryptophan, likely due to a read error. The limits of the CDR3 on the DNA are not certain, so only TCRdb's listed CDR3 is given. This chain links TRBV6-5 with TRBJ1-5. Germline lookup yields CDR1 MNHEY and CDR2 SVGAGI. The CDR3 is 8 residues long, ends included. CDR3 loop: CASSYIVR.

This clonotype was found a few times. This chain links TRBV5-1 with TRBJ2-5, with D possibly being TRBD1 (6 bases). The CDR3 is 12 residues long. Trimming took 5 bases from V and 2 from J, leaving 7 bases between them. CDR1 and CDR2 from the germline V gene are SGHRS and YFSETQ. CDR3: CASSGQQETQYF. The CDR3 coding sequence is TGCGCCAGCAGTGGACAGCAAGAGACCCAGTACTTC.

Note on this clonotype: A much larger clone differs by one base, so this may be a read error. CDR3 loop: CAGNPETHSYEQYF. The CDR3, as DNA: TGTGCCGGCAACCCGGAGACCCACTCCTACGAGCAGTACTTC. The V and J genes are TRBV28 and TRBJ2-7; no clear D. The CDR3 spans 14 residues. Germline V gene data show CDR1 as MDHEN and CDR2 as SYDVKM. Trimming took 11 bases from V and 0 from J, leaving 17 bases between them.